The TCR beta chain described here comes from a study of Tregs in tolerant kidney transplant recipients. The CDR3 is 13 amino acids. V was clipped by 6 bases and J by 4 bases; unmatched bases: 5. CDR1 is MNHNY, CDR2 SVGAGI, per germline (reference sequence). General observations from the study: Few patients were studied, so findings need validation in larger groups. The most relevant donor-specific Treg TCRbeta repertoire apparently came from expansion with activated donor B cells.

The table lists this clone with a few counts. What it binds is unknown. This table comes from immunoSEQ multiplex PCR, and its TCRdb copy is limited to in-frame clones, with some not included. The sample contains 240,000 or so clones, about 80% of which appear only once. Unstimulated Tregs (CD4+CD25+CD127-) and CD4+CD25- non-Tregs were sorted from PBMCs. The chain employs TRBV6-6 and TRBJ1-1; 7 nucleotides agree with TRBD1. Sequenced sample: CD4+ T cells from blood. This clonotype originated in a human donor in good health. In DNA, the CDR3 is TGTGCCAGCAGAATGACAGGGAGCACTGAAGCTTTCTTT. This translates into CASRMTGSTEAFF.